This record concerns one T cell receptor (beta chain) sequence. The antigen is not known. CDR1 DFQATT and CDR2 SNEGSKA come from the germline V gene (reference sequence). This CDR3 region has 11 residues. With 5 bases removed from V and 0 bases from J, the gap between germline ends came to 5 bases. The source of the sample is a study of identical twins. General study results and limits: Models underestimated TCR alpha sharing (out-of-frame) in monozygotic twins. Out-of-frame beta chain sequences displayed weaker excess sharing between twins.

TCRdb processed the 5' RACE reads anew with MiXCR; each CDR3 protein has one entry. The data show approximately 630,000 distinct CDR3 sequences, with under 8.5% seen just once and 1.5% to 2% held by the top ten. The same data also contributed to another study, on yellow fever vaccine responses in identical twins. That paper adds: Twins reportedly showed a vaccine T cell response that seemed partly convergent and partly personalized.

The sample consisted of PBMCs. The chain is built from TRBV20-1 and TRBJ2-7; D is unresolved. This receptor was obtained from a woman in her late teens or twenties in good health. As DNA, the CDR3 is TGCAGTGCTCACAGCTCCTACGAGCAGTACGTC. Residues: CSAHSSYEQYV.